Listed below are T cell receptor beta chains from one sample, sequenced in a study of cytomegalovirus exposure and HLA in healthy donors. Measured with immunoSEQ multiplex PCR; TCRdb has only the in-frame clones, and not every one. The repertoire table contains over 70,000 clones. The sample consisted of PBMCs. The receptor source for this set is a woman in her thirties or forties in good health and CMV-seropositive. The CDR3 runs from the conserved cysteine through the conserved F or W. D genes are given only for firm matches. Some rows have no size entry. The others give once, few or many, or a class for an expanded clone.

v_call: TRBV6-5; clone_size: NA; d_call: TRBD1; j_call: TRBJ1-3; cdr3_nt: TGTGCCAGCAGTTACCGGACAGGGGGGACTGGAAACACCATATATTTT; cdr3_aa: CASSYRTGGTGNTIYF
v_call: TRBV6-1; clone_size: NA; d_call: NA; j_call: TRBJ2-1; cdr3_nt: TGTGCCAGCAGTGACCACAGGAATCTGAATGAGCAGTTCTTC; cdr3_aa: CASSDHRNLNEQFF
v_call: TRBV5-1; clone_size: NA; d_call: NA; j_call: TRBJ1-2; cdr3_nt: TGCGCCAGCAGCTTGGGGGGGGTCGGTTACTATGGCTACACCTTC; cdr3_aa: CASSLGGVGYYGYTF
v_call: TRBV6-6; clone_size: NA; d_call: NA; j_call: TRBJ2-3; cdr3_nt: TGTGCCAGCAGTTACGGCGAGACAATGGGCACAGATACGCAGTATTTT; cdr3_aa: CASSYGETMGTDTQYF
v_call: TRBV29-1; clone_size: NA; d_call: NA; j_call: TRBJ1-1; cdr3_nt: TGCAGCGTTGAATCCAGGGGGAACACTGAAGCTTTCTTT; cdr3_aa: CSVESRGNTEAFF
v_call: TRBV27; clone_size: NA; d_call: NA; j_call: TRBJ1-1; cdr3_nt: TGTGCCAGCACCACCAAAGGGGGCACTGAAGCTTTCTTT; cdr3_aa: CASTTKGGTEAFF
v_call: TRBV4-1; clone_size: NA; d_call: NA; j_call: TRBJ2-7; cdr3_nt: TGCGCCAGCAGCCGCGGACAAACAGGCGAGCAGTACTTC; cdr3_aa: CASSRGQTGEQYF
v_call: TRBV5-1; clone_size: NA; d_call: NA; j_call: TRBJ2-7; cdr3_nt: TGCGCCAGCGGGGCCGGGACTCCTATCTACGAGCAGTACTTC; cdr3_aa: CASGAGTPIYEQYF
v_call: TRBV5-6; clone_size: NA; d_call: TRBD1; j_call: TRBJ1-3; cdr3_nt: TGTGCCAGCAGCACAACAGGGGCCGGAAACACCATATATTTT; cdr3_aa: CASSTTGAGNTIYF
v_call: TRBV6-5; clone_size: NA; d_call: NA; j_call: TRBJ2-6; cdr3_nt: TGTGCCAGCAGAACGACTACTGGGGCCAACGTCCTGACTTTC; cdr3_aa: CASRTTTGANVLTF
v_call: TRBV1; clone_size: NA; d_call: NA; j_call: TRBJ2-1; cdr3_nt: TGCACCAGCAGCCAAGTAGAGTCGCCGGGATCCCTTAACAATGAGCAGTTCTTC; cdr3_aa: CTSSQVESPGSLNNEQFF
v_call: TRBV6-5; clone_size: NA; d_call: NA; j_call: TRBJ2-2; cdr3_nt: TGTGCCAGCAGTTACGATTCCGGCACCGGGGAGCTGTTTTTT; cdr3_aa: CASSYDSGTGELFF
v_call: TRBV5-4; clone_size: NA; d_call: TRBD2; j_call: TRBJ2-5; cdr3_nt: TGTGCCAGCAGCGCGGGGGGGTTACTGGGACAAGAGACCCAGTACTTC; cdr3_aa: CASSAGGLLGQETQYF
v_call: TRBV4-2; clone_size: NA; d_call: TRBD2; j_call: TRBJ2-1; cdr3_nt: TGTGCCAGCAGCCAACAAGCGGGGGGGCCGGATGAGCAGTTCTTC; cdr3_aa: CASSQQAGGPDEQFF
v_call: TRBV6-6; clone_size: NA; d_call: NA; j_call: TRBJ2-5; cdr3_nt: TGTGCCAGCAGTCAGACTAGTTTTTTACGAGAGACCCAGTACTTC; cdr3_aa: CASSQTSFLRETQYF
v_call: TRBV7-9; clone_size: NA; d_call: TRBD2; j_call: TRBJ2-7; cdr3_nt: TGTGCCAGCAGCTTAGCCGGGAGGGCCAGCGAGCAGTACTTC; cdr3_aa: CASSLAGRASEQYF
v_call: TRBV7-2; clone_size: NA; d_call: TRBD1; j_call: TRBJ2-5; cdr3_nt: TGTGCCAGCAGCTTAGCCGGGACAGGTTCGGTAAAGACCCAGTACTTC; cdr3_aa: CASSLAGTGSVKTQYF
v_call: TRBV13; clone_size: NA; d_call: TRBD1; j_call: TRBJ2-7; cdr3_nt: TGTGCCAGCACCGCGACAGGGGGCTACTACGAGCAGTACTTC; cdr3_aa: CASTATGGYYEQYF
v_call: TRBV2; clone_size: NA; d_call: NA; j_call: TRBJ2-5; cdr3_nt: TGTGCCAGCAGTGACGACAGGGAGACCCAGTACTTC; cdr3_aa: CASSDDRETQYF
v_call: TRBV18; clone_size: NA; d_call: TRBD1; j_call: TRBJ2-7; cdr3_nt: TGTGCCAGCTCACCAGGACAGGGGGAGCAGTACTTC; cdr3_aa: CASSPGQGEQYF
v_call: TRBV7-8; clone_size: NA; d_call: NA; j_call: TRBJ2-3; cdr3_nt: TGTGCCAGCAGCTTCTTGCGGGGGCGGGCTAGCACAGATACGCAGTATTTT; cdr3_aa: CASSFLRGRASTDTQYF
v_call: TRBV19; clone_size: NA; d_call: TRBD1; j_call: TRBJ2-7; cdr3_nt: TGTGCCAGTAGCCCCCGCGGACAGGGGAGGTACGCCTACGAGCAGTACTTC; cdr3_aa: CASSPRGQGRYAYEQYF
v_call: TRBV4-2; clone_size: NA; d_call: NA; j_call: TRBJ2-1; cdr3_nt: TGTGCCAGCAGCCATCAACTGCGGGGCATTTACAATGAGCAGTTCTTC; cdr3_aa: CASSHQLRGIYNEQFF
v_call: TRBV19; clone_size: NA; d_call: TRBD2; j_call: TRBJ2-2; cdr3_nt: TGTGCCAGTAGGCGGACTAGCGGGTGGGAAGAGAACACCGGGGAGCTGTTTTTT; cdr3_aa: CASRRTSGWEENTGELFF
v_call: TRBV7-3; clone_size: NA; d_call: TRBD2; j_call: TRBJ2-7; cdr3_nt: TGTGCCAGCAGCCCTAGACCTCCGGGACTAGCGGGGGTTTTCACCTACGAGCAGTACTTC; cdr3_aa: CASSPRPPGLAGVFTYEQYF
v_call: TRBV7-2; clone_size: NA; d_call: TRBD1; j_call: TRBJ1-1; cdr3_nt: TGTGCCAGCAGCACTACAGGGGGCGAGGCTGAAGCTTTCTTT; cdr3_aa: CASSTTGGEAEAFF
v_call: TRBV5-1; clone_size: NA; d_call: NA; j_call: TRBJ2-1; cdr3_nt: TGCGCCAGCAGCTCAAGGCCAACAGGTCCTAGCTCCTACAATGAGCAGTTCTTC; cdr3_aa: CASSSRPTGPSSYNEQFF
v_call: TRBV5-8; clone_size: NA; d_call: TRBD1; j_call: TRBJ1-5; cdr3_nt: TGTGCCAGCAGCTCCTTCTACAGGGGCCGCAATCAGCCCCAGCATTTT; cdr3_aa: CASSSFYRGRNQPQHF
v_call: TRBV6-5; clone_size: medium-sized; d_call: TRBD2; j_call: TRBJ2-7; cdr3_nt: TGTGCCAGCAATCAGATAGCGGGAGGGCCCTACGAGCAGTACTTC; cdr3_aa: CASNQIAGGPYEQYF
v_call: TRBV25-1; clone_size: NA; d_call: NA; j_call: TRBJ1-2; cdr3_nt: TGTGCCAGCAGTGAATTGGACAGTGGCTACACCTTC; cdr3_aa: CASSELDSGYTF
v_call: TRBV5-1; clone_size: NA; d_call: NA; j_call: TRBJ2-3; cdr3_nt: TGCGCCAGCAGCTCGGCCACTAAGACAGTTCTCCCCACAGATACGCAGTATTTT; cdr3_aa: CASSSATKTVLPTDTQYF
v_call: TRBV27; clone_size: NA; d_call: NA; j_call: TRBJ1-5; cdr3_nt: TGTGCCAGCAGTTCCCTTGGGTCCGCGGGGCAGCCCCAGCATTTT; cdr3_aa: CASSSLGSAGQPQHF
v_call: TRBV10-3; clone_size: NA; d_call: TRBD1; j_call: TRBJ2-7; cdr3_nt: TGTGCCATCAGTGAGGAAGGACAGGGGGGCTCGTACTTC; cdr3_aa: CAISEEGQGGSYF
v_call: TRBV7-2; clone_size: NA; d_call: TRBD1; j_call: TRBJ2-7; cdr3_nt: TGTGCCAGCACAATATCAAGGGGGACAGCCTCCTACGAGCAGTACTTC; cdr3_aa: CASTISRGTASYEQYF
v_call: TRBV5-6; clone_size: NA; d_call: TRBD1; j_call: TRBJ2-5; cdr3_nt: TGTGCCAGCAGCTCCCCGGGACAGCAAGGCGAGACCCAGTACTTC; cdr3_aa: CASSSPGQQGETQYF
v_call: TRBV9; clone_size: NA; d_call: TRBD2; j_call: TRBJ2-7; cdr3_nt: TGTGCCAGCAGCGTAGGGGGGGGGTTGAACGAGCAGTACTTC; cdr3_aa: CASSVGGGLNEQYF
v_call: TRBV19; clone_size: NA; d_call: NA; j_call: TRBJ1-2; cdr3_nt: TGTGCCAGTAGTATAGCCGGGGGGCACGGTGGCTACACCTTC; cdr3_aa: CASSIAGGHGGYTF
v_call: TRBV6-4; clone_size: NA; d_call: NA; j_call: TRBJ2-1; cdr3_nt: TGTGCCAGCAGGACGACAGCAAACTCCTACAATGAGCAGTTCTTC; cdr3_aa: CASRTTANSYNEQFF
v_call: TRBV7-7; clone_size: NA; d_call: NA; j_call: TRBJ2-6; cdr3_nt: TGTGCCAGCAGCTTATTAGGGGCGCGTTGCGGGGCCAACGTCCTGACTTTC; cdr3_aa: CASSLLGARCGANVLTF
v_call: TRBV2; clone_size: NA; d_call: TRBD1; j_call: TRBJ1-1; cdr3_nt: TGTGCCAGCAGTGACTCAACAGGGGACACTGAAGCTTTCTTT; cdr3_aa: CASSDSTGDTEAFF
v_call: TRBV10-3; clone_size: NA; d_call: TRBD1; j_call: TRBJ2-3; cdr3_nt: TGTGCCATCAGTCCGTTACAGGGGATGGACACAGATACGCAGTATTTT; cdr3_aa: CAISPLQGMDTDTQYF
v_call: TRBV7-6; clone_size: NA; d_call: TRBD1; j_call: TRBJ2-7; cdr3_nt: TGTGCCAGCAGCCCCCGGACAGGGTACTACGAGCAGTACTTC; cdr3_aa: CASSPRTGYYEQYF
v_call: TRBV6-4; clone_size: NA; d_call: NA; j_call: TRBJ2-3; cdr3_nt: TGTGCCAGCAGTGACGGGGGGATTAGCACAGATACGCAGTATTTT; cdr3_aa: CASSDGGISTDTQYF
v_call: TRBV28; clone_size: NA; d_call: NA; j_call: TRBJ1-5; cdr3_nt: TGTGCCAGCAGCTACGGACTGGCAGAGGGTCAGCCCCAGCATTTT; cdr3_aa: CASSYGLAEGQPQHF
v_call: TRBV7-2; clone_size: NA; d_call: NA; j_call: TRBJ1-2; cdr3_nt: TGTGCCAGCAGCTTTGATACAGCCAGAGCTAACTATGGCTACACCTTC; cdr3_aa: CASSFDTARANYGYTF
v_call: TRBV2; clone_size: NA; d_call: TRBD1; j_call: TRBJ1-1; cdr3_nt: TGTGCCACCCTTAAGGGACAGGGGGTCGTGAACACTGAAGCTTTCTTT; cdr3_aa: CATLKGQGVVNTEAFF
v_call: TRBV9; clone_size: NA; d_call: NA; j_call: TRBJ1-2; cdr3_nt: TGTGCCAGCAGCGTAGACGGGCGGGGTTCTAACTATGGCTACACCTTC; cdr3_aa: CASSVDGRGSNYGYTF
v_call: TRBV4-1; clone_size: NA; d_call: TRBD1; j_call: TRBJ2-7; cdr3_nt: TGCGCCAGCAGCCAAGCCGGGGGACAGGCCTCCTACGAGCAGTACTTC; cdr3_aa: CASSQAGGQASYEQYF
v_call: TRBV30; clone_size: NA; d_call: NA; j_call: TRBJ1-4; cdr3_nt: TGTGCCTGGAGTGGGAGGCCAACTAATGAAAAACTGTTTTTT; cdr3_aa: CAWSGRPTNEKLFF
v_call: TRBV27; clone_size: NA; d_call: TRBD1; j_call: TRBJ2-7; cdr3_nt: TGTGCCAGCAGAACCGGGACAGATTCTAATAGGAAGTACTTC; cdr3_aa: CASRTGTDSNRKYF
v_call: TRBV19; clone_size: NA; d_call: NA; j_call: TRBJ2-5; cdr3_nt: TGTGCCAGTAGTGTTGACAGGGAGACCCAGTACTTC; cdr3_aa: CASSVDRETQYF
v_call: TRBV4-3; clone_size: NA; d_call: TRBD2; j_call: TRBJ2-1; cdr3_nt: TGCGCCAGCACCCCCGGTCGGCTAGCGGGGTTGAATGAGCAGTTCTTC; cdr3_aa: CASTPGRLAGLNEQFF